This TCR beta chain was found in a study of T cell changes during pregnancy in multiple sclerosis. The protocol was immunoSEQ multiplex PCR, while the TCRdb copy is restricted to in-frame clones and leaves out a portion. Of around 61,000 clones listed, about 83% are singletons. The germline CDR1 and CDR2 sequences are ENHRY and SYGVKD. Trimming removed 2 bases from V and 1 base from J, with 6 bases in between. CDR3 size: 13 residues. Sequencing was done on a sample of peripheral blood from another person, used as feeder cells. The chain recombines TRBV10-3 with TRBJ2-7; D unclear. The origin of this receptor is a human donor whose cells served as feeder cells for cultures in a pregnancy study. Here the CDR3 reads CAISEAQSYEQYF. The CDR3 bases are TGTGCCATCAGTGAGGCTCAGTCCTACGAGCAGTACTTC.